The next 23 T cell receptor beta chains were all read from a single sample in a study of cytomegalovirus exposure and HLA in healthy donors. 13 Jbeta primers and 60 Vbeta primers were used for the PCR. Measured with immunoSEQ multiplex PCR; TCRdb has only the in-frame clones, and not every one. The sample records tens of thousands of clones, 60% to 80% being singletons. Sequenced material: PBMCs. The receptors shown here come from a woman in her thirties or forties in good health and CMV-seropositive.

This clone was detected a few times. The rearrangement links TRBV4-3 to TRBJ2-1; D unclear. Germline CDR1 is LGHNA and CDR2 is YSLEER. The CDR3 has 15 residues. Trimming shortened V by 2 bases and J by 4 bases, and 12 bases separated the two germline ends. CDR3 loop: CASSQTGESYNEQFF. CDR3 in DNA: TGCGCCAGCAGCCAAACCGGTGAGAGTTACAATGAGCAGTTCTTC.

The chain employs TRBV6-6 and TRBJ2-7; D uncertain. Looked up from germline, CDR1 is MNHNY and CDR2 is SVGAGI (reference sequence). V dropped 2 bases and J dropped 2 bases, with 10 bases sitting between them. The CDR3 consists of 14 residues. Here the CDR3 DNA reads TGTGCCAGCAGTTACCGCGACCGGGCCTACGAGCAGTACTTC. This codes for CASSYRDRAYEQYF.

V is TRBV6-6 and J is TRBJ1-2; maybe TRBD1 (5 bases). The germline V and J ends were trimmed by 8 bases and 1 base, with 11 bases remaining between them. Looked up from germline, CDR1 is MNHNY and CDR2 is SVGAGI (reference sequence). The CDR3 has 13 amino acids. The CDR3 sequence: CASAPGLNYGYTF. The CDR3 coding sequence is TGTGCCAGCGCCCCGGGACTTAACTATGGCTACACCTTC.

The V and J genes are TRBV11-2 and TRBJ2-7, with D unclear. This CDR3 contains 13 residues. V gave up 1 base and J gave up 3 bases, with 7 bases separating them. Germline V CDR1 and CDR2: SGHAT, FQNNGV. CDR3 coding DNA: TGTGCCAGCAGCTTAGGGTCAGTCTACGAGCAGTACTTC. This gives the protein CASSLGSVYEQYF.

The chain couples TRBV7-3 to TRBJ2-1, with 12 bases matching TRBD2. CDR3 length equals 15 residues. Trimming at V came to 5 bases and at J to 5 bases, leaving 4 bases not matched to a gene. Germline lookup yields CDR1 SGHTA and CDR2 FQGTGA. CDR3 loop: CASSPGLAGNNEQFF. CDR3 nucleotides: TGTGCCAGCAGCCCTGGACTAGCGGGGAACAATGAGCAGTTCTTC. The full variable domain, its missing parts supplied by reference TRBV7-3 and TRBJ2-1, is GAGVSQTPSNKVTEKGKYVELRCDPISGHTALYWYRQSLGQGPEFLIYFQGTGAADDSGLPNDRFFAVRPEGSVSTLKIQRTERGDSAVYLCASSPGLAGNNEQFFGPGTRLTVL.

V gene TRBV7-6 combines with J gene TRBJ2-7, with 7 bases fitting TRBD1. Unmatched junction bases numbered 4, after V lost 1 base and J lost 4 bases. Per the germline V gene, CDR1 is SGHVS and CDR2 is FNYEAQ. There are 14 residues in the CDR3. Here the CDR3 reads CASSLGAGGYEQYF. CDR3 nucleotide sequence: TGTGCCAGCAGCTTAGGGGCAGGGGGTTACGAGCAGTACTTC.

The chain has TRBV19 and TRBJ1-6, with D unresolved. Germline CDR1 reads LNHDA; CDR2 reads SQIVND (reference sequence). V gave up 3 bases and J gave up 4 bases, with 10 bases separating them. This CDR3 is 15 amino acids long. The chain's CDR3 is CASSMSPPYNSPLHF. The CDR3 DNA sequence: TGTGCCAGTAGTATGTCTCCCCCGTATAATTCACCCCTCCACTTT. Complete variable domain (other parts from reference TRBV19 and TRBJ1-6): DGGITQSPKYLFRKEGQNVTLSCEQNLNHDAMYWYRQDPGQGLRLIYYSQIVNDFQKGDIAEGYSVSREKKESFPLTVTSAQKNPTAFYLCASSMSPPYNSPLHFGNGTRLTVT.

V gene TRBV7-2 combines with J gene TRBJ1-2; the D gene is possibly TRBD1 (5 bases). Trimming cost V 3 bases and J 7 bases, with 9 bases left between them. Germline CDR1 is SGHTA and CDR2 is FQGNSA. The CDR3 has 12 residues. DNA for the CDR3: TGTGCCAGCAGCTTCAGGGAGGGTGGCTACACCTTC. It encodes CASSFREGGYTF.

The V call is TRBV27, the J call TRBJ2-7; D not certain. Trimming left V 1 base short and J 4 bases short, with 8 bases between. The CDR3 length is 13 residues. In germline, CDR1 is MNHEY, CDR2 SMNVEV (reference sequence). In DNA, the CDR3 is TGTGCCAGCAGTTTATATTCGGGTTACGAGCAGTACTTC. Its translation is CASSLYSGYEQYF.

This chain links TRBV6-6 with TRBJ2-2; D unresolved. The CDR3 loop spans 11 amino acids. The germline V gene encodes CDR1 MNHNY and CDR2 SVGAGI (reference sequence). Trimming shortened V by 6 bases and J by 5 bases, and 4 bases separated the two germline ends. As DNA, the CDR3 is TGTGCCAGCAGCTTGACCGGGGAGCTGTTTTTT. Translation: CASSLTGELFF.

This chain joins TRBV28 and TRBJ2-2, with 8 nucleotides matching TRBD2. The CDR3 is made up of 15 amino acids. The trim removed 10 bases at V and 6 bases at J, leaving 13 bases unmatched. CDR1 is MDHEN and CDR2 is SYDVKM in the germline V gene. The CDR3 protein is CAILRGGNLPGELFF. CDR3 nucleotides: TGTGCCATCCTTCGGGGGGGGAACCTTCCCGGGGAGCTGTTTTTT. Variable domain in full (rest from reference TRBV28 and TRBJ2-2): DVKVTQSSRYLVKRTGEKVFLECVQDMDHENMFWYRQDPGLGLRLIYFSYDVKMKEKGDIPEGYSVSREKKERFSLILESASTNQTSMYLCAILRGGNLPGELFFGEGSRLTVL.

This clone occurred once. V is TRBV29-1 and J is TRBJ2-5; TRBD1 matches at 7 bases. Per germline, CDR1 SQVTM and CDR2 ANQGSEA. With V trimmed by 7 bases and J by 7 bases, 12 bases remained unmatched. The CDR3 spans 13 residues. This CDR3 is CSGDRDSSRTQYF. For the CDR3, the DNA is TGCAGCGGGGACCGGGACAGTTCCCGGACCCAGTACTTC.

The V and J genes are TRBV18 and TRBJ2-1, with a weak D call TRBD1 (6 bases). This CDR3 region has 18 residues. Trimming took off 6 bases at V and 0 bases at J, with 21 bases between the two ends. Germline V lookup: CDR1 KGHSH, CDR2 LQKENI. The CDR3 DNA follows: TGTGCCAGCTCTCCTCTCCCCACAGGGTCGGGCTCCTACAATGAGCAGTTCTTC. It yields the protein CASSPLPTGSGSYNEQFF.

The J gene is TRBJ2-3, the V gene TRBV5-1, with a weak D call TRBD2 (5 bases). Germline V lookup: CDR1 SGHRS, CDR2 YFSETQ. This CDR3 region has 15 residues. V was pared by 1 base and J by 0 bases, with 9 bases between. The chain's CDR3 is CASSLSGSSTDTQYF. DNA of the CDR3: TGCGCCAGCAGCTTGAGCGGATCTAGCACAGATACGCAGTATTTT.

The genes are TRBV4-1 and TRBJ1-1; no reliable D call. The length of the CDR3 is 15 residues. Per the germline V gene, CDR1 is MGHRA and CDR2 is YSYEKL. The V end lost 5 bases, the J end lost 0 bases, and 13 bases lay between the germline ends. The CDR3 is CASSALGLLNTEAFF. CDR3 DNA sequence: TGCGCCAGCAGCGCACTCGGACTGCTGAACACTGAAGCTTTCTTT.

The rearrangement links TRBV28 to TRBJ1-1; tentative D call: TRBD1 (6 bases). This CDR3 spans 14 amino acids. CDR1 and CDR2 from the germline V gene are MDHEN and SYDVKM. V gave up 9 bases and J gave up 4 bases, with 18 bases separating them. DNA for the CDR3: TGTGCCAGTTACCCTTACACAGGGATCACTGAAGCTTTCTTT. It codes for CASYPYTGITEAFF.

The J gene is TRBJ1-1, the V gene TRBV7-9; D is uncertain. This CDR3 spans 12 amino acids. Trimming cost V 8 bases and J 6 bases, with 13 bases left between them. Per germline, CDR1 SEHNR and CDR2 FQNEAQ (reference sequence). CDR3 bases: TGTGCCAGCTTCGGGGATACCGCTGAAGCTTTCTTT. This sequence encodes CASFGDTAEAFF.

This clone was seen a single time. The germline gene is not matched at one end of the junction; a read error may be the cause. V is TRBV7-9 and J is TRBJ1-1, with a weak D call TRBD1 (5 bases). The CDR3 loop spans 16 amino acids. Germline V gives CDR1 SEHNR, CDR2 FQNEAQ (reference sequence). CDR3 nucleotides: TGTTCCAGCAGCTTAGGGGTGGGCAGCTTGAACACTGAAGCTTTCTTT. This codes for CSSSLGVGSLNTEAFF. Variable domain in full (rest from reference TRBV7-9 and TRBJ1-1): DTGVSQNPRHKITKRGQNVTFRCDPISEHNRLYWYRQTLGQGPEFLTYFQNEAQLEKSRLLSDRFSAERPKGSFSTLEIQRTEQGDSAMYLCSSSLGVGSLNTEAFFGQGTRLTVV.

The chain joins TRBV27 to TRBJ2-2, with TRBD2 matching over 7 bases. After removal of 5 bases from V and 6 bases from J, the junction contained 18 bases not matched to a gene. Germline V gene lookup returns CDR1 MNHEY and CDR2 SMNVEV (reference sequence). The length of the CDR3 is 18 residues. This CDR3 reads CASSPGRIGTTRSGELFF. The CDR3 region has the DNA TGTGCCAGCAGTCCCGGGCGAATCGGGACTACCCGATCCGGGGAGCTGTTTTTT.

This chain uses TRBV27 with TRBJ2-3; possibly TRBD1 for D (5 bases). The CDR3 runs 14 residues. Trimming stripped 5 bases from V and 1 base from J, with 10 bases between. CDR1 and CDR2 from the germline V gene are MNHEY and SMNVEV (reference sequence). Here the CDR3 DNA reads TGTGCCAGCAGTCAAGGCAGGGGCACAGATACGCAGTATTTT. Translation: CASSQGRGTDTQYF.

The J gene is TRBJ2-3, the V gene TRBV6-4; 9 nucleotides align to TRBD2. V was pared by 0 bases and J by 1 base, with 2 bases of the junction left unmatched. The germline CDR1 and CDR2 sequences are MRHNA and SNTAGT. The CDR3 length is 16 residues. CDR3 nucleotide sequence: TGTGCCAGCAGTGACTCCGCGGGGGGGGGCACAGATACGCAGTATTTT. Translation: CASSDSAGGGTDTQYF.

V is TRBV4-2 and J is TRBJ1-1; D call uncertain. In germline, CDR1 is LGHNA, CDR2 YNFKEQ. V gave up 0 bases and J gave up 0 bases, with 8 bases separating them. The CDR3 contains 15 residues. The CDR3 sequence is CASSQDWPVNTEAFF. The CDR3 coding sequence is TGTGCCAGCAGCCAAGATTGGCCCGTGAACACTGAAGCTTTCTTT.

This chain joins TRBV5-8 and TRBJ2-2; no definite D call. CDR3 length equals 15 residues. Germline values: CDR1 SGHTS, CDR2 YDEGEE. V was trimmed by 6 bases and J by 2 bases, leaving 14 bases between them. The CDR3 nucleotides are TGTGCCAGCAAGACTGAGCTTTTAAACACCGGGGAGCTGTTTTTT. It specifies CASKTELLNTGELFF. Looking up the rest from reference TRBV5-8 and TRBJ2-2 gives the full variable domain: EAGVTQSPTHLIKTRGQQATLRCSPISGHTSVYWYQQALGLGLQFLLWYDEGEERNRGNFPPRFSGRQFPNYSSELNVNALELEDSALYLCASKTELLNTGELFFGEGSRLTVL.